Described below is a single T cell receptor (beta chain) sequence and its context. Its antigen is unidentified. This sample stems from a study of cytomegalovirus exposure and HLA in healthy donors. Findings of the study overall: Later on, an analysis tied about 17,000 TCR beta sequences to HLA alleles at 0.05 false discovery rate.

The primer mix had 60 Vbeta and 13 Jbeta primers. Here immunoSEQ multiplex PCR was the method, and the copy in TCRdb shows in-frame clones only, minus some. The sample contains approximately 120,000 clones, roughly 78% of which appear only once. This CDR3 has 15 amino acids. In germline, CDR1 is MDHEN, CDR2 SYDVKM. J gave up 0 bases and V 6 bases, and 7 bases lay outside the gene matches. The source of this sequence is a woman aged 35 to 49 in good health and CMV-seronegative. The chain joins TRBV28 to TRBJ1-1; 7 bases fit TRBD1. The material sequenced was PBMCs. In nucleotides, the CDR3 is TGTGCCAGCAGCTGGTGGACAGGCATGAACACTGAAGCTTTCTTT. It encodes CASSWWTGMNTEAFF.